A selection of T cell receptor beta chains follows, all from one sample in a study of T cell responses to AZD1222 COVID-19 vaccine. Repertoires were generated with immunoSEQ multiplex PCR, while TCRdb's copy carries only in-frame clones and drops some. The repertoire holds approximately 130,000 clones, 85% seen once, with around 8.3% in the top ten. Sequenced here: peripheral blood, sampled 28 days after the second dose of the MenACWY control vaccine. The receptors originated from an adult who received the MenACWY meningococcal vaccine as a control. The CDR3 runs from the conserved cysteine through the conserved F or W. Each record gives: V gene, D gene, clone size, J gene, CDR3 DNA, CDR3 protein. The D gene is left open where the match is weak. Not all rows give a size; the values are once, few, many and, for expanded clones, a class.

V gene: TRBV10-3
D gene: -
clone size: few
J gene: TRBJ1-6
CDR3 DNA: TGTGCCATCAGTGAGTCGAGGGTTTCACCCCTCCACTTT
CDR3 protein: CAISESRVSPLHF

V gene: TRBV7-7
D gene: -
clone size: -
J gene: TRBJ2-2
CDR3 DNA: TGTGCCAGCAGCCCCAGCCTTCGGGGCACCGGGGAGCTGTTTTTT
CDR3 protein: CASSPSLRGTGELFF

V gene: TRBV29-1
D gene: TRBD2
clone size: -
J gene: TRBJ2-1
CDR3 DNA: TGCAGCGTTCCCACGACTAGCGGGAGCGAGCAGTTCTTC
CDR3 protein: CSVPTTSGSEQFF

V gene: TRBV20-1
D gene: -
clone size: -
J gene: TRBJ1-1
CDR3 DNA: TGCAGTGCTAGTCTTGGGGGGATGTACACTGAAGCTTTCTTT
CDR3 protein: CSASLGGMYTEAFF

V gene: TRBV3-1/TRBV3-2
D gene: -
clone size: -
J gene: TRBJ2-7
CDR3 DNA: TGTGCCAGCAGCCAAAGGGACCGCCACTCCTACGAGCAGTACTTC
CDR3 protein: CASSQRDRHSYEQYF

V gene: TRBV20-1
D gene: -
clone size: -
J gene: TRBJ1-2
CDR3 DNA: TGCAGTGCTAGTATCACCGTCCCTAACTATGGCTACACCTTC
CDR3 protein: CSASITVPNYGYTF

V gene: TRBV19
D gene: TRBD1
clone size: -
J gene: TRBJ2-2
CDR3 DNA: TGTGCCAGTAGTCCGGGACAGTTTTACCCCAAGGCCGGGGAGCTGTTTTTT
CDR3 protein: CASSPGQFYPKAGELFF

V gene: TRBV11-2
D gene: TRBD1
clone size: once
J gene: TRBJ1-4
CDR3 DNA: TGTGCCAGCAGCTTAGTCCAGAGGGGGCCCAATGAAAAACTGTTTTTT
CDR3 protein: CASSLVQRGPNEKLFF

V gene: TRBV5-8
D gene: -
clone size: -
J gene: TRBJ1-2
CDR3 DNA: TGTGCCAGCAGCCGTGACCGATCGTCTATCTATGGCTACACCTTC
CDR3 protein: CASSRDRSSIYGYTF

V gene: TRBV11-2
D gene: TRBD2
clone size: few
J gene: TRBJ2-7
CDR3 DNA: TGTGCCAGCAGGGCGAGCGGGACCTACGAGCAGTACTTC
CDR3 protein: CASRASGTYEQYF

V gene: TRBV9
D gene: -
clone size: -
J gene: TRBJ2-5
CDR3 DNA: TGTGCCAGCAGCCCGGGACAAGGCCAAGAGACCCAGTACTTC
CDR3 protein: CASSPGQGQETQYF

V gene: TRBV19
D gene: TRBD1
clone size: -
J gene: TRBJ1-1
CDR3 DNA: TGTGCCAGTAGTCATCAAGACAGGGGGAACACTGAAGCTTTCTTT
CDR3 protein: CASSHQDRGNTEAFF

V gene: TRBV28
D gene: TRBD1
clone size: -
J gene: TRBJ1-4
CDR3 DNA: TGTGCCAGCAGTGTGACCCTGGACAGGAGGAGTGAAAAACTGTTTTTT
CDR3 protein: CASSVTLDRRSEKLFF

V gene: TRBV27
D gene: -
clone size: -
J gene: TRBJ1-1
CDR3 DNA: TGTGCCAGTTTTGGGGGGGCGCGGGACACTGAAGCTTTCTTT
CDR3 protein: CASFGGARDTEAFF

V gene: TRBV4-2
D gene: -
clone size: -
J gene: TRBJ2-7
CDR3 DNA: TGTGCCAGCAGCCAAGGGCAGGGGTTCTCTTGGGAGCAGTACTTC
CDR3 protein: CASSQGQGFSWEQYF

V gene: TRBV11-2
D gene: TRBD1
clone size: -
J gene: TRBJ1-3
CDR3 DNA: TGTGCCAGCAGCCCATCCGGGACAGGGGGCCGGGGCACCATATATTTT
CDR3 protein: CASSPSGTGGRGTIYF

V gene: TRBV2
D gene: -
clone size: -
J gene: TRBJ2-3
CDR3 DNA: TGTGCCAGCAGGGCCGATTTTCAAGGCCCAGATACGCAGTATTTT
CDR3 protein: CASRADFQGPDTQYF

V gene: TRBV29-1
D gene: -
clone size: -
J gene: TRBJ2-1
CDR3 DNA: TGCAGCGTGGCGTGGAGGTTGAGCTCCTACAATGAGCAGTTCTTC
CDR3 protein: CSVAWRLSSYNEQFF

V gene: TRBV18
D gene: TRBD1
clone size: few
J gene: TRBJ1-1
CDR3 DNA: TGTGCCAGCTCTCCTCTACAGGGGCTAGGCATCGGAGCTTTCTTT
CDR3 protein: CASSPLQGLGIGAFF

V gene: TRBV12-3/TRBV12-4
D gene: -
clone size: few
J gene: TRBJ1-5
CDR3 DNA: TGTGCCAGCAGTTTAACGGGTGGTCAGCCCCAGCATTTT
CDR3 protein: CASSLTGGQPQHF

V gene: TRBV5-5
D gene: TRBD1
clone size: -
J gene: TRBJ1-4
CDR3 DNA: TGTGCCAGCAGTCGGACGACAGGGGAGTATGAAAAACTGTTTTTT
CDR3 protein: CASSRTTGEYEKLFF

V gene: TRBV9
D gene: -
clone size: -
J gene: TRBJ1-3
CDR3 DNA: TGTGCCAGCAGCGTAGGGTACCCTTCCCGTCGCTCTGGAAACACCATATATTTT
CDR3 protein: CASSVGYPSRRSGNTIYF

V gene: TRBV27
D gene: TRBD2
clone size: -
J gene: TRBJ2-5
CDR3 DNA: TGTGCCAGCAGTTTATCCCGGACTAGCGGGGGGACCCAGTACTTC
CDR3 protein: CASSLSRTSGGTQYF